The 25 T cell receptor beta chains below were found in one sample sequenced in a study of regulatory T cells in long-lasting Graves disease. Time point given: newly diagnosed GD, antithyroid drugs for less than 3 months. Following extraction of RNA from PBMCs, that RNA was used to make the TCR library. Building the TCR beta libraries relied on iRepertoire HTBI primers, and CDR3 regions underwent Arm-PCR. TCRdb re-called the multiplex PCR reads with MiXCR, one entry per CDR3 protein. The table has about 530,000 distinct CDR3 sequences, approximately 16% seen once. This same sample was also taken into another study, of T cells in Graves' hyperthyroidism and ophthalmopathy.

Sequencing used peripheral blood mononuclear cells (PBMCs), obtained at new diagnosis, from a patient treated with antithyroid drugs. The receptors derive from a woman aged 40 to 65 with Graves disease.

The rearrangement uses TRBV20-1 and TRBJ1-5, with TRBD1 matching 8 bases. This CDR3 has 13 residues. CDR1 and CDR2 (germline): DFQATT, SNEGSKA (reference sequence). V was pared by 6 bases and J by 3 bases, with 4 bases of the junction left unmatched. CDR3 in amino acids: CSAWTGNNQPQHF. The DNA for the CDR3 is TGCAGTGCATGGACAGGGAACAATCAGCCCCAGCATTTT.

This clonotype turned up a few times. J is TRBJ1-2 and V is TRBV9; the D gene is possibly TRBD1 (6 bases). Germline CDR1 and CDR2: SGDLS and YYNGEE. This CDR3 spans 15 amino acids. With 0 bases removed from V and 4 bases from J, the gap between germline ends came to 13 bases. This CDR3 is CASSVGVRGGYGYTF. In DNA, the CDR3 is TGTGCCAGCAGCGTAGGGGTGAGAGGGGGCTATGGCTACACCTTC.

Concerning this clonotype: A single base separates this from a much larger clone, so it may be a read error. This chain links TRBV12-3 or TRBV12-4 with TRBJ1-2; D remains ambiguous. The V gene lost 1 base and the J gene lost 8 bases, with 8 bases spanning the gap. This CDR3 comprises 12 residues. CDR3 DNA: TGTGCCAGCAGTTTAGGGCCTGTGGGCTACACCTTC. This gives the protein CASSLGPVGYTF.

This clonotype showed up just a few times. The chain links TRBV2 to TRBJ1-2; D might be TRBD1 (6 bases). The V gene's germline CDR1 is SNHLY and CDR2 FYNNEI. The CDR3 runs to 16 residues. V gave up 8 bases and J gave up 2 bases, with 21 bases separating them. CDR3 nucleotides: TGTGCCAGCCAGGGAACAGGGAACTTGGAAAACTATGGCTACACCTTC. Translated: CASQGTGNLENYGYTF.

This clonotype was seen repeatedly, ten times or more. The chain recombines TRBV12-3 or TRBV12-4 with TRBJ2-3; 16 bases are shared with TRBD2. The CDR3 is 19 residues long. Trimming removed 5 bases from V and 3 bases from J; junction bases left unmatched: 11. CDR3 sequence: CASSPGTSGGAGMTDTQYF. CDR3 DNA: TGTGCCAGCAGTCCCGGGACTAGCGGGGGGGCGGGGATGACAGATACGCAGTATTTT.

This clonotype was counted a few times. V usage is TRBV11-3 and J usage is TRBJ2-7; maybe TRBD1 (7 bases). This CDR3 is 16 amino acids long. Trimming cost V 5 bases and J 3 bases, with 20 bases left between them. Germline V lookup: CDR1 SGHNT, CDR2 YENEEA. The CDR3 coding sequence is TGTGCCAGCAGCACAGACAGGGAGGTTGCGTGCTACGAGCAGTACTTC. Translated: CASSTDREVACYEQYF.

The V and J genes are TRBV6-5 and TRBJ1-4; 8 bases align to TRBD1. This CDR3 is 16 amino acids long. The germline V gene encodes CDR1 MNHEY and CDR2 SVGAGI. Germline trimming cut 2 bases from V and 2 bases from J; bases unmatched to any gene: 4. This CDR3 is CASSYATGVTNEKLFF. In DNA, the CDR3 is TGTGCCAGCAGTTACGCGACAGGGGTGACTAATGAAAAACTGTTTTTT.

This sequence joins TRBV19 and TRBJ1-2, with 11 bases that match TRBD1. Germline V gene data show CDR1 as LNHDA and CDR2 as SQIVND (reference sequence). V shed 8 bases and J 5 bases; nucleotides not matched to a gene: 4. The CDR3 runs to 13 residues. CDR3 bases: TGTGCCAGTGGGACAGGGGGATGGTATGGCTACACCTTC. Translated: CASGTGGWYGYTF.

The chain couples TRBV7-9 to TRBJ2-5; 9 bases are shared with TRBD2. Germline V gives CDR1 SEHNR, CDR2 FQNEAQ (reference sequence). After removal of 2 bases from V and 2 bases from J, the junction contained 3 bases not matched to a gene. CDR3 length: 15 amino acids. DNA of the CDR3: TGTGCCAGCAGCTTACTTCTAGCGGGACAAGAGACCCAGTACTTC. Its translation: CASSLLLAGQETQYF.

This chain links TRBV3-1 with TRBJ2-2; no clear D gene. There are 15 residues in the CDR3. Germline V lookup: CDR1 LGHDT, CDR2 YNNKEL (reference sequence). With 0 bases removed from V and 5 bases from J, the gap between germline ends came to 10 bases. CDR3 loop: CASSQDRTPTGELFF. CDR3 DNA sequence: TGTGCCAGCAGCCAAGATAGGACCCCAACCGGGGAGCTGTTTTTT.

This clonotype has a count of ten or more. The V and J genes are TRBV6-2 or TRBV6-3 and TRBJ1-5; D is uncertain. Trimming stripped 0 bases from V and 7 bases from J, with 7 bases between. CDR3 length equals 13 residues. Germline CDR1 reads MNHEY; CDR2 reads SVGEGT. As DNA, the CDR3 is TGTGCCAGCAGTTACTCATCGGGCCAGCCCCAGCATTTT. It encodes CASSYSSGQPQHF.

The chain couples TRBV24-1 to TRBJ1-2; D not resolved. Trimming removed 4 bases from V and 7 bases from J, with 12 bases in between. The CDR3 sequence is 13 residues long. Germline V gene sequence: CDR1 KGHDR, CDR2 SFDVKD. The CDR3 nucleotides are TGTGCCACCAGTGAGGGAAGGGCGAGTGGCTACACCTTC. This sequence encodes CATSEGRASGYTF.

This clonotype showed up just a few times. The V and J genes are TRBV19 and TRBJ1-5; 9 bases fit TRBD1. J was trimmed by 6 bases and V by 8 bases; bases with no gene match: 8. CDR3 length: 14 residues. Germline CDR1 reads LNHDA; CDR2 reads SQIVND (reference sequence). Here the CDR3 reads CASHDRGTTQPQHF. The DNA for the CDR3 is TGTGCCAGTCACGACAGGGGGACCACTCAGCCCCAGCATTTT.

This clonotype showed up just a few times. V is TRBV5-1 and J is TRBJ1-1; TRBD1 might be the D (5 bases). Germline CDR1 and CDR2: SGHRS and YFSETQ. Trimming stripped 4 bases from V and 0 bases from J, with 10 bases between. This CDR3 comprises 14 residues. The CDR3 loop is CASSPVTVNTEAFF. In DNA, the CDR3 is TGCGCCAGCAGCCCGGTGACAGTGAACACTGAAGCTTTCTTT.

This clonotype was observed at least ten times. CDR3 amino acids: CASSFYMENTEAFF. CDR3 in DNA: TGCGCCAGCAGCTTTTACATGGAGAACACTGAAGCTTTCTTT. The gene calls are TRBV5-1 and TRBJ1-1, with no clear D. Trimming shortened V by 2 bases and J by 1 base, and 9 bases separated the two germline ends. The CDR3 runs to 14 residues. Germline CDR1 reads SGHRS; CDR2 reads YFSETQ.

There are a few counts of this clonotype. The CDR3 coding sequence is TGCGCCAGCAGCTTGGTAGCGGGGGGCTCGAACACCGGGGAGCTGTTTTTT. Its protein is CASSLVAGGSNTGELFF. This chain uses TRBV5-1 with TRBJ2-2, with 10 bases aligning to TRBD2. V lost 0 bases and J lost 0; bases outside the gene matches: 2. Germline values: CDR1 SGHRS, CDR2 YFSETQ. This CDR3 has 17 amino acids.

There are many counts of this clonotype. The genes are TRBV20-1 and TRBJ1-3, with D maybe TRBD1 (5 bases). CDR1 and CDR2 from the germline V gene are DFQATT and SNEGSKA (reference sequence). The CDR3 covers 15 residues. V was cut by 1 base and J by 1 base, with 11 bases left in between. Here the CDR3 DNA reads TGCAGTGCTAGAGGGCCGGGGGGGTCTGGAAACACCATATATTTT. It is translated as CSARGPGGSGNTIYF.

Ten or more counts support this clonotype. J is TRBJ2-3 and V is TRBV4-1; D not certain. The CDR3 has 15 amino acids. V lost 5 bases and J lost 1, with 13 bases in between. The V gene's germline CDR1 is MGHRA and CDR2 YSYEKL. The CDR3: CASSSSPQGTDTQYF. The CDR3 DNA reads TGCGCCAGCAGCTCCTCCCCGCAGGGCACAGATACGCAGTATTTT.

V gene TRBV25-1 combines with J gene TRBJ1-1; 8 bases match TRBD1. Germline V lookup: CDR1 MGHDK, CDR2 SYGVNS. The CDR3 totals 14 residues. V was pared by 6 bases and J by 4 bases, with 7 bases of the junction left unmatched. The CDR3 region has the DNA TGTGCCAGCAGATCTATCAGGGGGCTCACTGAAGCTTTCTTT. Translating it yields CASRSIRGLTEAFF.

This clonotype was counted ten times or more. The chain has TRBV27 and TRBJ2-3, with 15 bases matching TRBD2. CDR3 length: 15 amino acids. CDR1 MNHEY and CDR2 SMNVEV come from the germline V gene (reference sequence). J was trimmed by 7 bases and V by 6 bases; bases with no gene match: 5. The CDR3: CASSSGTSGGHTQYF. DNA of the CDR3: TGTGCCAGCAGCTCCGGGACTAGCGGGGGGCATACGCAGTATTTT.

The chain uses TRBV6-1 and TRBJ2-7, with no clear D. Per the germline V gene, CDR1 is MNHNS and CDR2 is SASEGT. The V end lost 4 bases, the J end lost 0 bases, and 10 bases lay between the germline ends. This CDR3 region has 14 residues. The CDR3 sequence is CASSVISISYEQYF. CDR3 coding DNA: TGTGCCAGCAGTGTCATCTCGATCTCCTACGAGCAGTACTTC.

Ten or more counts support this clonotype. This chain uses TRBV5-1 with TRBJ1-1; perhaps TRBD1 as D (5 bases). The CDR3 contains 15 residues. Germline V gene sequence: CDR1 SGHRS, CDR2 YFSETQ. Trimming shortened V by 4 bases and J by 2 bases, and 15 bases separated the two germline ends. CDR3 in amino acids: CASSPTLQDNTEAFF. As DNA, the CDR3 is TGCGCCAGCAGCCCGACGTTACAGGATAACACTGAAGCTTTCTTT.

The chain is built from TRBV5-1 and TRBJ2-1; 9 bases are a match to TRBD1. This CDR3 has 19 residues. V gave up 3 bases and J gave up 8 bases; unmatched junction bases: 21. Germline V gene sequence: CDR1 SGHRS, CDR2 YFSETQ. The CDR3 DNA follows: TGCGCCAGCAGCTCACCAATACCGGGACAGGGTGCGATGGTGGATGAGCAGTTCTTC. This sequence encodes CASSSPIPGQGAMVDEQFF. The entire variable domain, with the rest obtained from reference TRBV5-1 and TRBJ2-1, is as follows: KAGVTQTPRYLIKTRGQQVTLSCSPISGHRSVSWYQQTPGQGLQFLFEYFSETQRNKGNFPGRFSGRQFSNSRSEMNVSTLELGDSALYLCASSSPIPGQGAMVDEQFFGPGTRLTVL.

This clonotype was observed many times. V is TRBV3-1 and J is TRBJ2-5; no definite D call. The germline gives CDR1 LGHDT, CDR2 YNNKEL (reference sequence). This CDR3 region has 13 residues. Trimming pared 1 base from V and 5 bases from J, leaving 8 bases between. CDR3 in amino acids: CASSQVSRETQYF. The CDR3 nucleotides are TGTGCCAGCAGCCAAGTTTCGCGGGAGACCCAGTACTTC.

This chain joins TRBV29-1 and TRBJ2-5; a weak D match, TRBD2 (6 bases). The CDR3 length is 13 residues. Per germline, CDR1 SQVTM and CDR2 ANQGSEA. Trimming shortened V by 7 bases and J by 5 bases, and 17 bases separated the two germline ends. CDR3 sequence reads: CSGDGGLRETQYF. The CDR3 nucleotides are TGCAGCGGGGACGGGGGACTTAGGGAGACCCAGTACTTC.